This T cell receptor (beta chain) was retrieved from a study of memory CD4+ T cells and cytomegalovirus serostatus. Single viable CD3+CD4+CD8-CD45RO+ cells were sorted as the memory CD4+ T cells. This CDR3 is built from 17 residues. The V end lost 3 bases, the J end lost 10 bases, and 25 bases lay between the germline ends. Per the germline V gene, CDR1 is SGHTA and CDR2 is FQGTGA. Clones were sequenced by immunoSEQ multiplex PCR, and TCRdb holds only the in-frame ones, with some missing. Of fewer than 50,000 clones in the sample, less than 80% were seen once. The chain links TRBV7-3 to TRBJ2-1; tentative D call: TRBD1 (8 bases). The sequencing input was memory CD4+ T cells from blood. This TCR derives from an adult in good health and CMV-seronegative. As DNA, the CDR3 is TGTGCCAGCAGCTTTCAGGGGGCTGGCGGGAGTCGCAGGGAGCAGTTCTTC. This sequence encodes CASSFQGAGGSRREQFF.